This record concerns one T cell receptor (beta chain) sequence. Some clones are missing from TCRdb's copy, which holds only in-frame ones; the method was immunoSEQ multiplex PCR. The sample lists about 100,000 clones, around 87% seen once, with around 3% in the top ten. From germline, CDR1 is MDHEN and CDR2 SYDVKM. The CDR3 loop spans 18 amino acids. J gave up 3 bases and V 3 bases, and 12 bases lay outside the gene matches. This record belongs to a study of blood T cell repertoires in COVID-19. The wider study: T cells, B-cell-depleted T cells, or PBMCs supplied cDNA or gDNA.

The sample comprised peripheral blood. The receptor's source is a man between 45 and 60 years old with active or convalescent COVID-19. V is TRBV28 and J is TRBJ2-2, with TRBD2 matching 8 bases. This chain's CDR3 is CASSFSRGRGGHTGELFF. DNA of the CDR3: TGTGCCAGCAGTTTCTCGAGAGGTCGGGGGGGACACACCGGGGAGCTGTTTTTT.